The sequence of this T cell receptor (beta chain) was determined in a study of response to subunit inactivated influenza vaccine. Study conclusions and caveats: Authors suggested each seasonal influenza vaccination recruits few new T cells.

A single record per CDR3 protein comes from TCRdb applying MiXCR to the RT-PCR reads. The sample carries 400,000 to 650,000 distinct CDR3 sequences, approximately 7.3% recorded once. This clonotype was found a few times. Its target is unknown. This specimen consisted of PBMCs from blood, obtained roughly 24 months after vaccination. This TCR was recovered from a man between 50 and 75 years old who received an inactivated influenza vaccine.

The CDR3 sequence: CASSRTGGKETQYF. The CDR3 DNA sequence: TGTGCCAGCTCTAGGACAGGAGGAAAAGAGACCCAGTACTTC. The chain has TRBV19 and TRBJ2-5; TRBD1 agrees at 7 bases. Germline values: CDR1 LNHDA, CDR2 SQIVND (reference sequence). This CDR3 has 14 residues. V shed 9 bases and J 3 bases; nucleotides not matched to a gene: 10.